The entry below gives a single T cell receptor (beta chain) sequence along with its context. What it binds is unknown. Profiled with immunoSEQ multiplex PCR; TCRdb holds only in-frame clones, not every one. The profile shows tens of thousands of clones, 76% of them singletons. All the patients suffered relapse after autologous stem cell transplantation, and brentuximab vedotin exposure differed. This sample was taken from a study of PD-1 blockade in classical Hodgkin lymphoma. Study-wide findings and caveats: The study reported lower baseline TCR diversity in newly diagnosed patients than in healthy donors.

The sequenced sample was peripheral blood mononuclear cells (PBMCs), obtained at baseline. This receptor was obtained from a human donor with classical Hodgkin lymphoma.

Here the CDR3 DNA reads TGTGCCAGCAGTGTCGGGTTGGACAGGCCTAAAAACATTCAGTACTTC. Translation: CASSVGLDRPKNIQYF. The V and J genes are TRBV2 and TRBJ2-4, with TRBD1 matching 7 bases. Germline V gene sequence: CDR1 SNHLY, CDR2 FYNNEI. There are 16 residues in the CDR3. V trimming: 4 bases; J trimming: 4 bases; junction bases outside the gene matches: 10.